This T cell receptor (beta chain) was found in a study of Ad26.COV2.S vaccination and SARS-CoV-2 variants. Study at large: Once, or twice with 56 days between doses, Ad26.COV2.S was given intramuscularly.

Concerning this clone itself: The antigen is unknown.

CDR3 length: 12 amino acids. The germline V gene has CDR1 SGHTS and CDR2 YDEGEE. Study-level results: TCR breadth and depth analyses may have underestimated total T cell responses. Individuals receiving vaccine had higher spike-specific TCR breadth than placebo recipients did.

Assay: immunoSEQ multiplex PCR; the TCRdb copy retains only in-frame clones and omits some. Here the sample spans a few hundred thousand clones, roughly 87% being singletons. As to treatment: around 19 received Ad26.COV2.S at low or high dose, single or two shots; several received placebo; per-sample allocation not given. It was on day 63 after the first vaccine or placebo injection that samples were taken. Expressing Wuhan-strain SARS-CoV-2 spike, an Ad26 vector served as the vaccine. The chain carries TRBV5-8 and TRBJ2-3; D not certain. Here the sequenced sample was peripheral blood, taken in a trial of Ad26.COV2.S vaccine versus placebo. The TCR originated in a person aged 18-65 years who received the Ad26.COV2.S COVID-19 vaccine or a placebo. CDR3 amino acids: CAFETSTDTQYF. CDR3 DNA: TGTGCATTTGAGACTAGCACAGATACGCAGTATTTT.